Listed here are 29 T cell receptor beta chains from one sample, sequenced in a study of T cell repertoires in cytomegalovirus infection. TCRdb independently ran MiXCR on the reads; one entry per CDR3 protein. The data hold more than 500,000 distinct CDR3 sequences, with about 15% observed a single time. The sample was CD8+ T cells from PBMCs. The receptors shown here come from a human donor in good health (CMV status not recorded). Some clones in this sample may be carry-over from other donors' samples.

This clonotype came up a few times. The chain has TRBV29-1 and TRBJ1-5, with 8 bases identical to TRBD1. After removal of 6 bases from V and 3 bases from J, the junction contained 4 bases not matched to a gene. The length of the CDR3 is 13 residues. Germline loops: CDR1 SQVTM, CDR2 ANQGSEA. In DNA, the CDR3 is TGCAGCGTACTGGACAGGGACAATCAGCCCCAGCATTTT. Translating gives CSVLDRDNQPQHF.

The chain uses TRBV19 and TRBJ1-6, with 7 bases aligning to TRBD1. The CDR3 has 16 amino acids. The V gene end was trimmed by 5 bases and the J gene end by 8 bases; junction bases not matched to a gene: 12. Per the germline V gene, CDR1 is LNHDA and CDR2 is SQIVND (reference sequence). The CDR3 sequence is CASSPRWQGGDSPLHF. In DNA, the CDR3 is TGTGCCAGTAGTCCTCGGTGGCAGGGGGGGGATTCACCCCTCCACTTT.

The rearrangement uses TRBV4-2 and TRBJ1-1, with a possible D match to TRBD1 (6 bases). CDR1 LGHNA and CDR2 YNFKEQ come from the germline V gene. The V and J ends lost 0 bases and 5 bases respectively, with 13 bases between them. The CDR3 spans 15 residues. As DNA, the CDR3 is TGTGCCAGCAGCCAAGATTCGGGGGCTGGTACTGAAGCTTTCTTT. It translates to CASSQDSGAGTEAFF.

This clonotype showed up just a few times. The CDR3 loop reads CASSQEGVMSNQPQHF. The CDR3 DNA is TGCGCCAGCAGCCAAGAAGGGGTTATGAGCAATCAGCCCCAGCATTTT. The chain uses TRBV4-1 and TRBJ1-5; the D gene is possibly TRBD1 (5 bases). CDR1 is MGHRA and CDR2 is YSYEKL in the germline V gene. The CDR3 covers 16 residues. V lost 0 bases, J lost 1 base, and 10 bases lay in between.

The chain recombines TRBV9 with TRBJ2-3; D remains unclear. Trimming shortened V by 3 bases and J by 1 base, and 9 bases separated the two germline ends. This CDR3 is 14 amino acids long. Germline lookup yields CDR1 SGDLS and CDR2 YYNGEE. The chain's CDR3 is CASSGNRRTDTQYF. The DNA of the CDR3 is TGTGCCAGCAGCGGAAACCGACGCACAGATACGCAGTATTTT.

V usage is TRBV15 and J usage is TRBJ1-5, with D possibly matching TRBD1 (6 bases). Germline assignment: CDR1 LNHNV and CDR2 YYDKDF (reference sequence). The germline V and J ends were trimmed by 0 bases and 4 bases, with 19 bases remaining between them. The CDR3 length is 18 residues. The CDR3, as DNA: TGTGCCACCAGCAGAGATCTGGGGCAGGGGCGACCAAATCAGCCCCAGCATTTT. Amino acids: CATSRDLGQGRPNQPQHF.

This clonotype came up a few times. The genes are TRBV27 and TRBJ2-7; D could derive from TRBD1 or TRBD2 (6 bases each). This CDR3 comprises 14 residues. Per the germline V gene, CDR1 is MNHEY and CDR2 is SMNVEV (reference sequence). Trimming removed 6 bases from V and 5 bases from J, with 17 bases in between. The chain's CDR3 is CASSSSRGVNEQYF. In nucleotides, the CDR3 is TGTGCCAGCAGCTCCTCGAGGGGGGTGAACGAGCAGTACTTC.

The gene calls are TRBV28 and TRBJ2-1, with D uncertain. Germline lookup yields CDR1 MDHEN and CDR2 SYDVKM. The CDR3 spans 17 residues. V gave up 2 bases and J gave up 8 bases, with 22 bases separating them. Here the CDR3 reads CASSLSSMAHQAHEQFF. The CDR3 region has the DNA TGTGCCAGCAGTTTAAGTTCGATGGCCCACCAGGCCCATGAGCAGTTCTTC.

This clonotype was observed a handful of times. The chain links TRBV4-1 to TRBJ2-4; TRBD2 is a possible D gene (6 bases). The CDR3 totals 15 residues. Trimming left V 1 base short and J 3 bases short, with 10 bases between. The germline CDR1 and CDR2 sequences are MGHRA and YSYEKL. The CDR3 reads CASSQGLDGKNIQYF. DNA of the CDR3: TGCGCCAGCAGCCAAGGACTAGACGGCAAAAACATTCAGTACTTC.

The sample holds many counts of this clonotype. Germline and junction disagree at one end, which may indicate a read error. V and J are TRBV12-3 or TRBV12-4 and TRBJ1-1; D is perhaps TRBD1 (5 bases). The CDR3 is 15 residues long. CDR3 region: CASSLSGSKNAEAFF. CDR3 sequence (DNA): TGTGCCAGCAGTTTATCAGGGTCCAAGAACGCTGAAGCTTTCTTT.

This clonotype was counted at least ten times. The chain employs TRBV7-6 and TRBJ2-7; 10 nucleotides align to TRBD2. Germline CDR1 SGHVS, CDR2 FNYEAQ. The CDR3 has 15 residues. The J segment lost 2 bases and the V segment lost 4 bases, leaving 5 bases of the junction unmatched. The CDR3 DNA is TGTGCCAGCAGCTCAAGGACTAGCGGAACCTACGAGCAGTACTTC. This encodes CASSSRTSGTYEQYF.

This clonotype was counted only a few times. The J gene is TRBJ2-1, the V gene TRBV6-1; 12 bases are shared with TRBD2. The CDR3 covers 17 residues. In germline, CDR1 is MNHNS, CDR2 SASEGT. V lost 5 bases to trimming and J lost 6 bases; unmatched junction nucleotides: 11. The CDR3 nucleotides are TGTGCCAGCAGTACCCACTCTAGCGGGGGGGGGTCCAATGAGCAGTTCTTC. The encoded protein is CASSTHSSGGGSNEQFF.

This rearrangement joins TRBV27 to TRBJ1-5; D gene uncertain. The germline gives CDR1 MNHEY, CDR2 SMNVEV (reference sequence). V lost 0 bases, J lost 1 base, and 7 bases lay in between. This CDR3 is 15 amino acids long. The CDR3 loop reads CASSLSRGSNQPQHF. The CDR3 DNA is TGTGCCAGCAGTTTATCGCGAGGGAGCAATCAGCCCCAGCATTTT.

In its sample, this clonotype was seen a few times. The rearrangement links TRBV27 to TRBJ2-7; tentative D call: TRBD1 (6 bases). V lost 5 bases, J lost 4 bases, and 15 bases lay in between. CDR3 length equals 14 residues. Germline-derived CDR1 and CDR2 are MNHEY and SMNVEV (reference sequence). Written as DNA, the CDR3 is TGTGCCAGCAGTCCTGGGACAATACGATACGAGCAGTACTTC. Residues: CASSPGTIRYEQYF.

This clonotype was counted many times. Written as DNA, the CDR3 is TGTGCCAGCAGCCTGGGAGGGGGGGCCAACGTCCTGACTTTC. Protein: CASSLGGGANVLTF. The chain combines TRBV7-2 with TRBJ2-6, with 7 bases lining up with TRBD2. Germline trimming cut 5 bases from V and 4 bases from J; bases unmatched to any gene: 2. Germline V lookup: CDR1 SGHTA, CDR2 FQGNSA. The CDR3 loop spans 14 amino acids.

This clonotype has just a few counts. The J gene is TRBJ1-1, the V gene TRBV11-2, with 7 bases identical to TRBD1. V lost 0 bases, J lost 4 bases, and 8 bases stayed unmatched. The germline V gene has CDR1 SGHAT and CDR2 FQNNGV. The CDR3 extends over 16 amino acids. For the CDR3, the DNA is TGTGCCAGCAGCTTAGAAGAGACAGGGATGGGCACTGAAGCTTTCTTT. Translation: CASSLEETGMGTEAFF.

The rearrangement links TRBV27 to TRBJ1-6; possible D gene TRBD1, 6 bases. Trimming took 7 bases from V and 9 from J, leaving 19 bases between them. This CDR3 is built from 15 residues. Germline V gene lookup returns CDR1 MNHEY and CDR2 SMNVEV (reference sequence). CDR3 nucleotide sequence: TGTGCCAGCAAATCGGAGATACAGGGAGCTTCACCCCTCCACTTT. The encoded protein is CASKSEIQGASPLHF.

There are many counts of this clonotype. As DNA, the CDR3 is TGTGCCAGCAGGGATACATCGGGTTACTACAATGAGCAGTTCTTC. Translation: CASRDTSGYYNEQFF. The chain uses TRBV14 and TRBJ2-1; D is uncertain. V was cut by 6 bases and J by 3 bases, with 15 bases left in between. CDR1 and CDR2 from the germline V gene are SGHDN and FVKESK. The CDR3 covers 15 residues.

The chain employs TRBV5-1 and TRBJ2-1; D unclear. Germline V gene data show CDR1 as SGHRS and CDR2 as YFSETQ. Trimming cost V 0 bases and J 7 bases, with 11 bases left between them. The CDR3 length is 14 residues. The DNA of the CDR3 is TGCGCCAGCAGCTTGGTTGGGGTAGGGAATGAGCAGTTCTTC. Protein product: CASSLVGVGNEQFF.

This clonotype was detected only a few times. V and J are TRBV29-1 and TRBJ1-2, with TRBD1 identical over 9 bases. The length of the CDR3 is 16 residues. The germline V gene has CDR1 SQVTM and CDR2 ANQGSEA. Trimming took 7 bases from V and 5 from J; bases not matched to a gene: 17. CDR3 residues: CSASLENRGRGYGYTF. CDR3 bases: TGCAGCGCCAGTCTCGAGAACAGGGGGCGAGGGTATGGCTACACCTTC.

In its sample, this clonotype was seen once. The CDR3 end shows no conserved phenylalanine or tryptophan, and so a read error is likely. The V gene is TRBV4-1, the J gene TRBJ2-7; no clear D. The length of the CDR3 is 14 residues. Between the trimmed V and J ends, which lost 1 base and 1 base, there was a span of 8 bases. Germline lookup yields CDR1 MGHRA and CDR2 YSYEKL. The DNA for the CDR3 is TGCGCCAGCAGCCAAGCCCCCCAGTCCTACGAGCAGTACTTA. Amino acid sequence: CASSQAPQSYEQYL.

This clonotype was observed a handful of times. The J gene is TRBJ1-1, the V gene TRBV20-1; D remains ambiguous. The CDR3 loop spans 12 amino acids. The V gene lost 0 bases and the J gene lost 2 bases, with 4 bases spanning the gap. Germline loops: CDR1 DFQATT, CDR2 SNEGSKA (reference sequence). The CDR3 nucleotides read TGCAGTGCTAGAGAGGCAAACACTGAAGCTTTCTTT. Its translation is CSAREANTEAFF.

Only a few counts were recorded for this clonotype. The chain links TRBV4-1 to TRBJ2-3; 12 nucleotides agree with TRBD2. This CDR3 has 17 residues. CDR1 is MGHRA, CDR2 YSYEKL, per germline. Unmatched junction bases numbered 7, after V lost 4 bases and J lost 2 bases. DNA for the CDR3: TGCGCCAGCAGCCTCCGACTAGCGGGGGCCTCCACAGATACGCAGTATTTT. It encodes CASSLRLAGASTDTQYF.

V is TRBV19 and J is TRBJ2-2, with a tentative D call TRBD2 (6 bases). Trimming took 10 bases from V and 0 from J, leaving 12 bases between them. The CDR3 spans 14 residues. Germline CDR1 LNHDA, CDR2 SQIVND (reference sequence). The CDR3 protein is CATPGGANTGELFF. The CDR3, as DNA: TGTGCCACCCCCGGGGGAGCGAACACCGGGGAGCTGTTTTTT. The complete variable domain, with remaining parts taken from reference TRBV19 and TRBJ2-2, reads DGGITQSPKYLFRKEGQNVTLSCEQNLNHDAMYWYRQDPGQGLRLIYYSQIVNDFQKGDIAEGYSVSREKKESFPLTVTSAQKNPTAFYLCATPGGANTGELFFGEGSRLTVL.

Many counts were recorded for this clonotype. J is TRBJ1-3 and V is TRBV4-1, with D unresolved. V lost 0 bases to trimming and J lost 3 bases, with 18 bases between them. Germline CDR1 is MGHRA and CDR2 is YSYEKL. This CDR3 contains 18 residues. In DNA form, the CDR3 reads TGCGCCAGCAGCCAAGATTTCGGGCGGTATAAAGATGGAAACACCATATATTTT. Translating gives CASSQDFGRYKDGNTIYF.

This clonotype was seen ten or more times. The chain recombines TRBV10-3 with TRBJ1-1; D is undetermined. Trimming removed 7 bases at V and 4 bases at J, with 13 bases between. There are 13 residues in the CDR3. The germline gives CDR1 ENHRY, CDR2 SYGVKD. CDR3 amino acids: CAIKDNFSTEAFF. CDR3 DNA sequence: TGTGCCATCAAGGATAATTTTTCCACTGAAGCTTTCTTT.

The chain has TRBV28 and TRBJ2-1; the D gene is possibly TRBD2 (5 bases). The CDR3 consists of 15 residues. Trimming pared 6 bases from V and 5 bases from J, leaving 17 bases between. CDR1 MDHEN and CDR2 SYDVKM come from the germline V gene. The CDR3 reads CASRPGGSYHNEQFF. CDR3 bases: TGTGCCAGCAGGCCCGGTGGGAGCTATCACAATGAGCAGTTCTTC.

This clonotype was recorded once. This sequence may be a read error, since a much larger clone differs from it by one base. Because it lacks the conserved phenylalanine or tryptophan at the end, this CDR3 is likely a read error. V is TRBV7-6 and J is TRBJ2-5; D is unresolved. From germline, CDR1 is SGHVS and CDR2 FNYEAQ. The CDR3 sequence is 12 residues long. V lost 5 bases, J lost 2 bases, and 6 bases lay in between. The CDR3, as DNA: TGTGCCAGCAGCGGCTTACAAGAGACCCAGTACCTC. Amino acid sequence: CASSGLQETQYL.

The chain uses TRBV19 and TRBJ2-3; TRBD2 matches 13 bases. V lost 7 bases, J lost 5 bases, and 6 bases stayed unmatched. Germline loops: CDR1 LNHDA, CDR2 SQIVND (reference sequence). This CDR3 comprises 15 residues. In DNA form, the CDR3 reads TGTGCCAGTAAAGGAAGGACTAGCGGGAGAGATACGCAGTATTTT. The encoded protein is CASKGRTSGRDTQYF.